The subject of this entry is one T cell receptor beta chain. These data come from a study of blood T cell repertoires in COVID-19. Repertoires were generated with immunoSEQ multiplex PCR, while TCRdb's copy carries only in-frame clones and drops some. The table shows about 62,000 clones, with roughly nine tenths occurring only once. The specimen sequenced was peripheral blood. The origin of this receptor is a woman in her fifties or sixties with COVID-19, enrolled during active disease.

The CDR3 DNA sequence: TGTGCCAGTAGTGTTTGGGCGAGACGTACCGGGGAGCTGTTTTTT. It specifies CASSVWARRTGELFF. This chain uses TRBV19 with TRBJ2-2, with D uncertain. CDR1 LNHDA and CDR2 SQIVND come from the germline V gene (reference sequence). Deletions cut 5 bases from V and 5 bases from J, with 15 bases between. CDR3 size: 15 residues.